These T cell receptor beta chains were read from a single sample in a study of T cell repertoires in cytomegalovirus infection. Antigens of these TCRs are unknown. TCRdb recomputed calls from the reads with MiXCR, one row per CDR3 protein. The data show about 920,000 distinct CDR3 sequences, approximately 33% seen once. This specimen consisted of cultured CD8+ T cells from PBMCs, obtained from culture after CMV antigen stimulation. The receptors here all came from a human donor in good health (CMV status not recorded). Some clones in this sample may be carry-over from other donors' samples. CDR3s include the opening cysteine and the closing phenylalanine or tryptophan. The D gene is left open where the match is weak. Clone size is stated in some rows and not others, as once, few, many or a class when expanded.

j_gene: TRBJ1-2; d_gene: TRBD1; v_gene: TRBV6-1; abundance: -; CDR3aa: CASSDFFGTGADGYTF; CDR3nt: TGTGCCAGCAGTGACTTCTTCGGGACAGGGGCGGATGGCTACACCTTC
j_gene: TRBJ2-2; d_gene: -; v_gene: TRBV28; abundance: few; CDR3aa: CASSLWGHTNTGELFF; CDR3nt: TGTGCCAGCAGTTTATGGGGACACACGAACACCGGGGAGCTGTTTTTT
j_gene: TRBJ1-2; d_gene: -; v_gene: TRBV5-4; abundance: few; CDR3aa: CASSFLTSNYGYTF; CDR3nt: TGTGCCAGCAGCTTCCTCACTTCCAACTATGGCTACACCTTC
j_gene: TRBJ2-5; d_gene: -; v_gene: TRBV2; abundance: many; CDR3aa: CASRGGTQYF; CDR3nt: TGTGCCAGCAGGGGGGGGACCCAGTACTTC
j_gene: TRBJ2-6; d_gene: TRBD2; v_gene: TRBV7-6; abundance: many; CDR3aa: CASSLSPPRGGTSGANVLTF; CDR3nt: TGTGCCAGCAGCTTAAGTCCCCCGCGCGGGGGGACGTCTGGGGCCAACGTCCTGACTTTC
j_gene: TRBJ2-1; d_gene: -; v_gene: TRBV7-9; abundance: few; CDR3aa: CASSRTETYNEQFF; CDR3nt: TGTGCCAGCAGCCGGACAGAAACCTACAATGAGCAGTTCTTC
j_gene: TRBJ2-1; d_gene: -; v_gene: TRBV5-6; abundance: -; CDR3aa: CASSGERGPSYNEQFF; CDR3nt: TGTGCCAGCAGCGGCGAGAGGGGTCCCTCCTACAATGAGCAGTTCTTC
j_gene: TRBJ2-2; d_gene: TRBD1; v_gene: TRBV5-4; abundance: once; CDR3aa: CASSQRTGGYTGELFF; CDR3nt: TGTGCCAGCAGCCAGCGGACAGGGGGTTACACCGGGGAGCTGTTTTTT
j_gene: TRBJ2-1; d_gene: -; v_gene: TRBV7-2; abundance: many; CDR3aa: CASSLMGPQNEQFF; CDR3nt: TGTGCCAGCAGCTTAATGGGCCCACAGAATGAGCAGTTCTTC
j_gene: TRBJ2-7; d_gene: -; v_gene: TRBV7-3; abundance: -; CDR3aa: CASSPFTYEQYF; CDR3nt: TGTGCCAGCAGCCCCTTCACCTACGAGCAGTACTTC
j_gene: TRBJ2-3; d_gene: -; v_gene: TRBV6-6; abundance: -; CDR3aa: CANRFQGRTDTQYF; CDR3nt: TGTGCCAACAGGTTCCAGGGTAGGACAGATACGCAGTATTTT
j_gene: TRBJ2-6; d_gene: -; v_gene: TRBV5-1; abundance: few; CDR3aa: CASSLGWVAAAGTGANVLTF; CDR3nt: TGCGCCAGCAGCTTGGGTTGGGTGGCGGCTGCCGGAACTGGGGCCAACGTCCTGACTTTC
j_gene: TRBJ2-5; d_gene: -; v_gene: TRBV7-7; abundance: -; CDR3aa: CASRYAGWETQYF; CDR3nt: TGTGCTAGCAGATACGCGGGGTGGGAGACCCAGTACTTC
j_gene: TRBJ2-3; d_gene: -; v_gene: TRBV4-1; abundance: few; CDR3aa: CASSSERDSEEYF; CDR3nt: TGCGCCAGCAGCTCAGAGCGGGACAGTGAGGAGTATTTT
j_gene: TRBJ2-2; d_gene: -; v_gene: TRBV6-2/TRBV6-3; abundance: many; CDR3aa: CATQRYLGGELFF; CDR3nt: TGTGCCACCCAGCGGTACCTTGGCGGGGAGCTGTTTTTT
j_gene: TRBJ1-1; d_gene: TRBD1; v_gene: TRBV11-2; abundance: many; CDR3aa: CASSGVQQGREAFF; CDR3nt: TGTGCCAGCAGCGGCGTGCAACAGGGGCGAGAAGCTTTCTTT
j_gene: TRBJ2-7; d_gene: -; v_gene: TRBV19; abundance: -; CDR3aa: CASSISGVPGEQYF; CDR3nt: TGTGCCAGTAGTATCTCCGGGGTCCCGGGCGAGCAGTACTTC
j_gene: TRBJ1-2; d_gene: TRBD1; v_gene: TRBV12-3/TRBV12-4; abundance: -; CDR3aa: CASSEGTGLANYGYTF; CDR3nt: TGTGCCAGCAGTGAGGGGACAGGGTTGGCTAACTATGGCTACACCTTC
j_gene: TRBJ1-2; d_gene: -; v_gene: TRBV12-3/TRBV12-4; abundance: few; CDR3aa: CASSYDGNWGYTF; CDR3nt: TGTGCCAGCAGTTATGACGGGAACTGGGGCTACACCTTC
j_gene: TRBJ2-3; d_gene: TRBD1; v_gene: TRBV4-2; abundance: few; CDR3aa: CASSPLNRGDQDTQYF; CDR3nt: TGTGCCAGCAGCCCCCTGAACAGGGGAGATCAAGATACGCAGTATTTT
j_gene: TRBJ2-3; d_gene: -; v_gene: TRBV7-8; abundance: many; CDR3aa: CASSLWGEGTDTQYF; CDR3nt: TGTGCCAGCAGCTTGTGGGGGGAGGGCACAGATACGCAGTATTTT
j_gene: TRBJ2-6; d_gene: TRBD1; v_gene: TRBV4-3; abundance: -; CDR3aa: CASSQGPGGNSGANVLTF; CDR3nt: TGCGCCAGCAGCCAAGGACCAGGGGGCAACTCTGGGGCCAACGTCCTGACTTTC
j_gene: TRBJ2-5; d_gene: -; v_gene: TRBV12-3/TRBV12-4; abundance: few; CDR3aa: CASSLSQYQETQYF; CDR3nt: TGTGCCAGCAGTTTAAGTCAATACCAAGAGACCCAGTACTTC
j_gene: TRBJ2-3; d_gene: TRBD2; v_gene: TRBV28; abundance: -; CDR3aa: CASTDGAGGDTDTQYF; CDR3nt: TGTGCCAGCACCGACGGAGCGGGGGGCGACACAGATACGCAGTATTTT
j_gene: TRBJ2-7; d_gene: -; v_gene: TRBV7-9; abundance: -; CDR3aa: CASSLVSGKFFYEQYF; CDR3nt: TGTGCCAGCAGCTTAGTGTCGGGGAAATTCTTCTACGAGCAGTACTTC
j_gene: TRBJ2-5; d_gene: -; v_gene: TRBV7-6; abundance: few; CDR3aa: CASSLSPSETQYF; CDR3nt: TGTGCCAGCAGCTTATCGCCCTCGGAGACCCAGTACTTC
j_gene: TRBJ1-1; d_gene: -; v_gene: TRBV28; abundance: -; CDR3aa: CASSFRIRDPGWNTEAFF; CDR3nt: TGTGCCAGCAGTTTTCGGATCCGGGACCCTGGGTGGAACACTGAAGCTTTCTTT
j_gene: TRBJ2-7; d_gene: -; v_gene: TRBV4-1; abundance: -; CDR3aa: CASSQDGNEQYF; CDR3nt: TGCGCCAGCAGCCAAGACGGGAACGAGCAGTACTTC
j_gene: TRBJ2-1; d_gene: -; v_gene: TRBV7-8; abundance: many; CDR3aa: CASSSTSYNEQFF; CDR3nt: TGTGCCAGCAGCAGTACGTCTTACAATGAGCAGTTCTTC
j_gene: TRBJ1-2; d_gene: -; v_gene: TRBV6-6; abundance: few; CDR3aa: CASSYLRSGQYGYTF; CDR3nt: TGTGCCAGCAGTTACTTAAGGTCGGGGCAATATGGCTACACCTTC
j_gene: TRBJ2-4; d_gene: TRBD1; v_gene: TRBV14; abundance: few; CDR3aa: CASSHEAGGTGINIQYF; CDR3nt: TGTGCCAGCAGCCATGAAGCCGGCGGGACAGGGATAAACATTCAGTACTTC
j_gene: TRBJ2-3; d_gene: TRBD2; v_gene: TRBV7-9; abundance: few; CDR3aa: CASSPRPGAGTSTDTQYF; CDR3nt: TGTGCCAGCAGCCCAAGGCCCGGAGCGGGGACTAGCACAGATACGCAGTATTTT
j_gene: TRBJ1-2; d_gene: -; v_gene: TRBV12-3/TRBV12-4; abundance: few; CDR3aa: CASSPAVHYGYTF; CDR3nt: TGTGCCAGCAGTCCGGCAGTTCACTATGGCTACACCTTC
j_gene: TRBJ2-1; d_gene: TRBD2; v_gene: TRBV20-1; abundance: -; CDR3aa: CSADTSGGNIEQFF; CDR3nt: TGCAGTGCTGATACTAGCGGGGGAAATATTGAGCAGTTCTTC
j_gene: TRBJ2-1; d_gene: -; v_gene: TRBV20-1; abundance: -; CDR3aa: CSARGPQLGGTYNEQFF; CDR3nt: TGCAGTGCTAGAGGCCCTCAGCTAGGCGGCACCTACAATGAGCAGTTCTTC
j_gene: TRBJ1-2; d_gene: TRBD1; v_gene: TRBV4-1; abundance: -; CDR3aa: CASSQDPGSGGPYTF; CDR3nt: TGCGCCAGCAGCCAAGATCCCGGGTCAGGGGGCCCCTACACCTTC
j_gene: TRBJ2-5; d_gene: -; v_gene: TRBV6-1; abundance: -; CDR3aa: CASSPGQTGRETQYF; CDR3nt: TGTGCCAGCAGCCCAGGACAGACAGGCCGGGAGACCCAGTACTTC
j_gene: TRBJ1-1; d_gene: -; v_gene: TRBV12-3/TRBV12-4; abundance: -; CDR3aa: CASSPSGSVTEAFF; CDR3nt: TGTGCCAGCAGTCCCTCAGGGAGTGTTACTGAAGCTTTCTTT
j_gene: TRBJ2-3; d_gene: TRBD2; v_gene: TRBV7-9; abundance: -; CDR3aa: CASSLLGLGTDTQYF; CDR3nt: TGTGCCAGCAGCTTACTGGGACTAGGGACAGATACGCAGTATTTT
j_gene: TRBJ2-1; d_gene: -; v_gene: TRBV4-3; abundance: -; CDR3aa: CASSHGPSGPYNEQFF; CDR3nt: TGCGCCAGCAGCCACGGGCCTTCAGGCCCCTACAATGAGCAGTTCTTC